A selection of T cell receptor beta chains follows, all from one sample in a study of identical twins. TCRdb re-analysed the 5' RACE reads in MiXCR, keeping a single row per CDR3 protein. The repertoire has 350,000 to 400,000 distinct CDR3 sequences, approximately 8.7% of them found once; the top ten carry 8% to 9.5%. The specimen sequenced was naive T cells sorted from blood. These receptors originate from a woman aged 50 to 60 in good health. Both conserved end residues are part of each CDR3. The D gene is left open where the match is weak. Rows may omit the clone size; those that give it use once, few, many or a size class.

J: TRBJ1-3
D: TRBD1
V: TRBV12-3/TRBV12-4
size: many
CDR3: CASSHTGDGNTIYF
DNA: TGTGCCAGCAGTCACACAGGGGACGGAAACACCATATATTTT

J: TRBJ2-5
D: TRBD2
V: TRBV20-1
size: few
CDR3: CSARPYGRARETQYF
DNA: TGCAGTGCTAGACCTTACGGGAGGGCCAGGGAGACCCAGTACTTC

J: TRBJ1-6
D: TRBD1
V: TRBV4-1
size: few
CDR3: CASHRDRNSPLHF
DNA: TGCGCCAGCCACCGGGACAGGAATTCACCCCTCCACTTT

J: TRBJ2-7
D: -
V: TRBV20-1
size: -
CDR3: CSASLSRASYEQYF
DNA: TGCAGTGCTAGCCTCTCCAGGGCCTCCTACGAGCAGTACTTC

J: TRBJ1-2
D: -
V: TRBV5-1
size: many
CDR3: CASSLESMGLNPLDGYTF
DNA: TGCGCCAGCAGCTTGGAGTCGATGGGGTTAAATCCTTTGGATGGCTACACCTTC

J: TRBJ2-7
D: TRBD2
V: TRBV29-1
size: -
CDR3: CSVFSSGSSYEQYF
DNA: TGCAGCGTTTTCTCTAGCGGGAGCTCCTACGAGCAGTACTTC

J: TRBJ2-1
D: -
V: TRBV2
size: many
CDR3: CASTNGNEQFF
DNA: TGTGCCAGCACCAACGGGAATGAGCAGTTCTTC

J: TRBJ2-1
D: -
V: TRBV6-5
size: many
CDR3: CASSYGRGGKYNEQFF
DNA: TGTGCCAGCAGTTACGGCCGGGGCGGGAAGTACAATGAGCAGTTCTTC

J: TRBJ2-4
D: -
V: TRBV10-3
size: many
CDR3: CAISEPGTRENIQYF
DNA: TGTGCCATCAGTGAGCCCGGGACAAGAGAAAACATTCAGTACTTC

J: TRBJ2-3
D: TRBD1
V: TRBV11-2
size: many
CDR3: CASSRQGTPSTDTQYF
DNA: TGTGCCAGCAGCCGACAGGGGACCCCTTCCACAGATACGCAGTATTTT

J: TRBJ2-7
D: TRBD1
V: TRBV10-2
size: few
CDR3: CASSEGDRGYEQYF
DNA: TGCGCCAGCAGTGAGGGGGACAGGGGCTACGAGCAGTACTTC

J: TRBJ1-4
D: -
V: TRBV6-1
size: -
CDR3: CASLPGATNEKLFF
DNA: TGTGCCAGCCTCCCCGGGGCAACTAATGAAAAACTGTTTTTT

J: TRBJ2-1
D: TRBD2
V: TRBV19
size: few
CDR3: CASNSGANNEQFF
DNA: TGTGCCAGTAATAGCGGGGCCAACAATGAGCAGTTCTTC

J: TRBJ1-2
D: TRBD1
V: TRBV27
size: many
CDR3: CASSLSRTGNGYTF
DNA: TGTGCCAGCAGTTTATCAAGGACAGGGAATGGCTACACCTTC

J: TRBJ1-4
D: -
V: TRBV12-3/TRBV12-4
size: -
CDR3: CASSFGGEGGEKLFF
DNA: TGTGCCAGCAGTTTTGGGGGGGAAGGTGGTGAAAAACTGTTTTTT

J: TRBJ1-6
D: -
V: TRBV4-1
size: many
CDR3: CASSQEEWQGGSPLHF
DNA: TGCGCCAGCAGCCAAGAAGAGTGGCAGGGTGGTTCACCCCTCCACTTT

J: TRBJ2-1
D: TRBD1
V: TRBV7-2
size: -
CDR3: CASSWDRGDEQFF
DNA: TGTGCCAGCAGCTGGGACAGGGGCGATGAGCAGTTCTTC

J: TRBJ2-3
D: TRBD2
V: TRBV5-1
size: -
CDR3: CASSPPGGSDHDTQYF
DNA: TGCGCCAGCAGCCCCCCAGGCGGGAGTGATCACGATACGCAGTATTTT

J: TRBJ2-2
D: -
V: TRBV12-3/TRBV12-4
size: many
CDR3: CASSFPGAGELFF
DNA: TGTGCCAGCAGTTTTCCAGGGGCCGGGGAGCTGTTTTTT

J: TRBJ2-1
D: -
V: TRBV19
size: -
CDR3: CASSIGVLEGNEQFF
DNA: TGTGCCAGTAGTATTGGGGTGTTAGAAGGCAATGAGCAGTTCTTC

J: TRBJ2-3
D: TRBD2
V: TRBV2
size: -
CDR3: CASSAVGGPDTQYF
DNA: TGTGCCAGCAGTGCGGTGGGAGGGCCAGATACGCAGTATTTT

J: TRBJ2-2
D: -
V: TRBV12-3/TRBV12-4
size: many
CDR3: CASQGPVNTGELFF
DNA: TGTGCCAGCCAGGGGCCGGTGAACACCGGGGAGCTGTTTTTT

J: TRBJ2-1
D: TRBD1
V: TRBV12-3/TRBV12-4
size: many
CDR3: CASRPGGNYNEQFF
DNA: TGTGCCAGCAGACCAGGGGGCAATTACAATGAGCAGTTCTTC

J: TRBJ2-5
D: TRBD2
V: TRBV12-3/TRBV12-4
size: few
CDR3: CASSDGGVAGALGETQYF
DNA: TGTGCCAGCAGCGACGGAGGGGTCGCGGGAGCGTTGGGAGAGACCCAGTACTTC

J: TRBJ2-1
D: TRBD2
V: TRBV12-3/TRBV12-4
size: -
CDR3: CASRASGRAPHEQFF
DNA: TGTGCCAGCAGGGCTAGCGGGAGGGCCCCCCATGAGCAGTTCTTC

J: TRBJ1-2
D: -
V: TRBV5-6
size: many
CDR3: CASSPPGSGRGYGYTF
DNA: TGTGCCAGCAGTCCACCGGGTAGTGGACGAGGCTATGGCTACACCTTC

J: TRBJ2-2
D: -
V: TRBV7-8
size: few
CDR3: CASSHQGSPTTGELFF
DNA: TGTGCCAGCAGCCACCAAGGAAGCCCGACAACCGGGGAGCTGTTTTTT

J: TRBJ2-7
D: -
V: TRBV12-3/TRBV12-4
size: few
CDR3: CASSPGDTQYEQYF
DNA: TGTGCCAGCAGCCCTGGGGACACCCAGTACGAGCAGTACTTC

J: TRBJ1-2
D: -
V: TRBV29-1
size: few
CDR3: CSVEDRGGYTF
DNA: TGCAGCGTTGAAGATCGGGGGGGCTACACCTTC

J: TRBJ2-1
D: -
V: TRBV29-1
size: many
CDR3: CSVDGLGNEQFF
DNA: TGCAGCGTTGACGGTCTAGGTAATGAGCAGTTCTTC

J: TRBJ2-1
D: TRBD1
V: TRBV2
size: -
CDR3: CASGTGGVYEQFF
DNA: TGTGCCAGCGGGACAGGGGGTGTCTATGAGCAGTTCTTC

J: TRBJ2-2
D: -
V: TRBV29-1
size: few
CDR3: CSVEGRVKYGELFF
DNA: TGCAGCGTTGAGGGACGGGTTAAGTACGGGGAGCTGTTTTTT

J: TRBJ1-1
D: -
V: TRBV12-5
size: -
CDR3: CPSFDRSNMNTEAFF
DNA: TGTCCTAGCTTCGACAGATCAAACATGAACACTGAAGCTTTCTTT

J: TRBJ2-2
D: TRBD2
V: TRBV24-1
size: many
CDR3: CATSAPGLDTGELFF
DNA: TGTGCCACCAGTGCCCCAGGACTAGACACCGGGGAGCTGTTTTTT

J: TRBJ2-7
D: TRBD2
V: TRBV15
size: -
CDR3: CATSRDTSGRNYEQYF
DNA: TGTGCCACCAGCAGAGACACTAGCGGGAGGAACTACGAGCAGTACTTC

J: TRBJ2-7
D: TRBD2
V: TRBV20-1
size: -
CDR3: CSARAQLAALGGPYEQYF
DNA: TGCAGTGCTAGAGCACAACTAGCGGCATTGGGGGGACCCTACGAGCAGTACTTC

J: TRBJ2-1
D: TRBD2
V: TRBV3-1
size: many
CDR3: CASSQDGLAGREQFF
DNA: TGTGCCAGCAGCCAAGACGGACTAGCGGGACGTGAGCAGTTCTTC

J: TRBJ2-1
D: TRBD2
V: TRBV6-4
size: -
CDR3: CASSDTGTSDNEQFF
DNA: TGTGCCAGCAGTGACACCGGGACTAGCGACAATGAGCAGTTCTTC

J: TRBJ2-1
D: TRBD2
V: TRBV6-5
size: few
CDR3: CASCLLLAGGPGEQFF
DNA: TGTGCCAGCTGCCTTCTGCTAGCGGGAGGGCCCGGTGAGCAGTTCTTC

J: TRBJ2-7
D: TRBD1
V: TRBV2
size: few
CDR3: CASKQLRDRAYEQYF
DNA: TGTGCCAGCAAACAACTCCGGGACAGGGCCTACGAGCAGTACTTC

J: TRBJ2-1
D: -
V: TRBV5-1
size: many
CDR3: CASKTPPYNEQFF
DNA: TGCGCCAGCAAGACCCCCCCTTACAATGAGCAGTTCTTC

J: TRBJ2-5
D: -
V: TRBV6-5
size: many
CDR3: CASSYSKRPETQYF
DNA: TGTGCCAGCAGTTACTCGAAACGACCTGAGACCCAGTACTTC

J: TRBJ1-1
D: TRBD1
V: TRBV7-9
size: -
CDR3: CASSSGTVKLEAFF
DNA: TGTGCCAGCAGCTCCGGGACAGTGAAACTTGAAGCTTTCTTT

J: TRBJ2-1
D: -
V: TRBV27
size: many
CDR3: CASSTGPTEQFF
DNA: TGTGCCAGCAGCACGGGACCGACCGAGCAGTTCTTC

J: TRBJ2-3
D: -
V: TRBV11-2
size: few
CDR3: CASSLEYPADTQYF
DNA: TGTGCCAGCAGCTTAGAATACCCAGCAGATACGCAGTATTTT

J: TRBJ2-5
D: TRBD1
V: TRBV25-1
size: -
CDR3: CASRPLRDRNQETQYF
DNA: TGTGCCAGCAGACCCCTCCGGGACAGGAATCAAGAGACCCAGTACTTC

J: TRBJ2-7
D: -
V: TRBV29-1
size: -
CDR3: CSVTSSYEQYF
DNA: TGCAGCGTGACATCTTCCTACGAGCAGTACTTC

J: TRBJ2-1
D: TRBD2
V: TRBV24-1
size: few
CDR3: CATSDLLAGSNEQFF
DNA: TGTGCCACCAGTGATTTACTAGCGGGATCGAATGAGCAGTTCTTC

J: TRBJ1-5
D: -
V: TRBV6-5
size: few
CDR3: CASSSIKNQPQHF
DNA: TGTGCCAGCAGTTCGATAAAAAATCAGCCCCAGCATTTT

J: TRBJ2-1
D: TRBD1
V: TRBV7-9
size: few
CDR3: CASSSGTGPYNEQFF
DNA: TGTGCCAGCAGCTCGGGGACAGGGCCATACAATGAGCAGTTCTTC

J: TRBJ1-1
D: -
V: TRBV30
size: few
CDR3: CAWVNTEAFF
DNA: TGTGCCTGGGTAAACACTGAAGCTTTCTTT

J: TRBJ2-1
D: -
V: TRBV18
size: few
CDR3: CASSPIMSSYNEQFF
DNA: TGTGCCAGCTCACCGATTATGAGCTCCTACAATGAGCAGTTCTTC

J: TRBJ1-1
D: -
V: TRBV20-1
size: few
CDR3: CSARDQYWGSSTEAFF
DNA: TGCAGTGCTAGAGATCAGTATTGGGGGTCGAGCACTGAAGCTTTCTTT

J: TRBJ2-3
D: TRBD2
V: TRBV5-1
size: -
CDR3: CASSPTSGITDTQYF
DNA: TGCGCCAGCAGCCCCACTAGCGGGATCACAGATACGCAGTATTTT